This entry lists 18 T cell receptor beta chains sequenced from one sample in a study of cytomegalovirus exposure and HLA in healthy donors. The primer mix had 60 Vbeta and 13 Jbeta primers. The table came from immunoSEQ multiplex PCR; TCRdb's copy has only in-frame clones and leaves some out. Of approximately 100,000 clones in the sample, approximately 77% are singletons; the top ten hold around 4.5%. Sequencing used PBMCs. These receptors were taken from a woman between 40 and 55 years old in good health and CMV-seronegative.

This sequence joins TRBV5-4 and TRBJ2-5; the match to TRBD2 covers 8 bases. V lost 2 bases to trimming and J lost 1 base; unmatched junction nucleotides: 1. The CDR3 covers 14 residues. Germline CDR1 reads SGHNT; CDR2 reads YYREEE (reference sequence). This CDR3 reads CASSLGTSQETQYF. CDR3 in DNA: TGTGCCAGCAGCTTAGGGACTAGCCAAGAGACCCAGTACTTC.

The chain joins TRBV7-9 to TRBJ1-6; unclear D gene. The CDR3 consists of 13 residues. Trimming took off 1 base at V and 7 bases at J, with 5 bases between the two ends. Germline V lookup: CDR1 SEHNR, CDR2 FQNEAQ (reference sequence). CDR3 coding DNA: TGTGCCAGCAGCTTAGATCCGAATTCACCCCTCCACTTT. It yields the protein CASSLDPNSPLHF. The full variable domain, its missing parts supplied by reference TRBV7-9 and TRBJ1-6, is DTGVSQNPRHKITKRGQNVTFRCDPISEHNRLYWYRQTLGQGPEFLTYFQNEAQLEKSRLLSDRFSAERPKGSFSTLEIQRTEQGDSAMYLCASSLDPNSPLHFGNGTRLTVT.

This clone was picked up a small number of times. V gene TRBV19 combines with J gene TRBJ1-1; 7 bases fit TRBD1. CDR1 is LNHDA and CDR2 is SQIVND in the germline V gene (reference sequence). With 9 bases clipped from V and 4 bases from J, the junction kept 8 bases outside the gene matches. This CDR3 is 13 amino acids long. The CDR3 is CASKYRGTTEAFF. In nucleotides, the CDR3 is TGTGCCAGCAAATACAGGGGTACCACTGAAGCTTTCTTT.

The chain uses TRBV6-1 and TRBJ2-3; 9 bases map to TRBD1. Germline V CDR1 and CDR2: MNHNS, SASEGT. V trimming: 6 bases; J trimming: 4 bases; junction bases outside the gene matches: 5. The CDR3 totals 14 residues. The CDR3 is CASRRDRAADTQYF. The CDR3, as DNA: TGTGCCAGCAGGAGGGACAGGGCGGCAGATACGCAGTATTTT.

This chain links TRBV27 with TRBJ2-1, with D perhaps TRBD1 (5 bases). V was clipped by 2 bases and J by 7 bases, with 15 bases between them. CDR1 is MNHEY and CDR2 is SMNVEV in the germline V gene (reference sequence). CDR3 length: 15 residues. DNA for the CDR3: TGTGCCAGCAGTTTAAAGTTGCTCAAGGGGAATGAGCAGTTCTTC. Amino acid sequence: CASSLKLLKGNEQFF.

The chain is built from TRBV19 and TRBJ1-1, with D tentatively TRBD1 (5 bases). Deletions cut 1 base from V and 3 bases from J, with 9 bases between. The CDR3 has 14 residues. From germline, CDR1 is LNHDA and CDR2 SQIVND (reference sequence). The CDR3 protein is CASSIGAGYTEAFF. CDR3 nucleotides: TGTGCCAGTAGTATAGGGGCAGGGTACACTGAAGCTTTCTTT.

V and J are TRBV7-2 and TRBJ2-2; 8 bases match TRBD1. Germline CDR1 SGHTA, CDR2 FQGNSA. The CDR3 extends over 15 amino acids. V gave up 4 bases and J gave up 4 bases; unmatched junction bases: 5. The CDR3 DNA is TGTGCCAGCAGCTCGACAGGGGTTACCACCGGGGAGCTGTTTTTT. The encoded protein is CASSSTGVTTGELFF.

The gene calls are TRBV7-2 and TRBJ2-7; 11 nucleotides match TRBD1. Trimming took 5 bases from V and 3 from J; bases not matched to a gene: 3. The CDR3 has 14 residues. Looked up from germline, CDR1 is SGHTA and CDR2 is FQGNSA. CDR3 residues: CASSPGQGVYEQYF. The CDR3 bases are TGTGCCAGCAGCCCGGGACAGGGGGTCTACGAGCAGTACTTC.

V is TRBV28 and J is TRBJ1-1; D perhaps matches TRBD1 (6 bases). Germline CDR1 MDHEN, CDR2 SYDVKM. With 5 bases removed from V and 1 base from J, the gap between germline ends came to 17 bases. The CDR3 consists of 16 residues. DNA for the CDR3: TGTGCCAGCAGTCCAATCCAACAGGGTCGGAACACTGAAGCTTTCTTT. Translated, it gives CASSPIQQGRNTEAFF.

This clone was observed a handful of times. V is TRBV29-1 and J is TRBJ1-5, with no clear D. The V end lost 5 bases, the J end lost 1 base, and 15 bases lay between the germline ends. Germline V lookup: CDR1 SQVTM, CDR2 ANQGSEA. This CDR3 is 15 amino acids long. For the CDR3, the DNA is TGCAGCGTTCGTCTCGATCACTCAAGCAATCAGCCCCAGCATTTT. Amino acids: CSVRLDHSSNQPQHF.

DNA for the CDR3: TGTGCCTGGAGTAATCTAGCGGGGCCGTACGAGCAGTACTTC. This translates into CAWSNLAGPYEQYF. This sequence joins TRBV30 and TRBJ2-7; 9 bases align to TRBD2. Germline V gene data show CDR1 as GTSNPN and CDR2 as SVGIG (reference sequence). The CDR3 consists of 14 residues. V lost 2 bases to trimming and J lost 4 bases; unmatched junction nucleotides: 6. Filled out from reference TRBV30 and TRBJ2-7, the complete variable domain reads SQTIHQWPATLVQPVGSPLSLECTVEGTSNPNLYWYRQAAGRGLQLLFYSVGIGQISSEVPQNLSASRPQDRQFILSSKKLLLSDSGFYLCAWSNLAGPYEQYFGPGTRLTVT.

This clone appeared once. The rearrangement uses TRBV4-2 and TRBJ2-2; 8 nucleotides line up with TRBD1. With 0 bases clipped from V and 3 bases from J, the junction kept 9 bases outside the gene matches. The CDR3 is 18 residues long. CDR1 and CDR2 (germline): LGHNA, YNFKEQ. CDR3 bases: TGTGCCAGCAGCCAAGATCTGGCAGGGGGCATGGACACCGGGGAGCTGTTTTTT. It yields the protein CASSQDLAGGMDTGELFF.

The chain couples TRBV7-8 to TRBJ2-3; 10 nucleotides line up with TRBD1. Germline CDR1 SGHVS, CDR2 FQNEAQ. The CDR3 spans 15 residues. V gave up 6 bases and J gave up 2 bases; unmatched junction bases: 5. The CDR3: CASRGTGVATDTQYF. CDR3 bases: TGTGCCAGCAGGGGGACAGGGGTTGCCACAGATACGCAGTATTTT.

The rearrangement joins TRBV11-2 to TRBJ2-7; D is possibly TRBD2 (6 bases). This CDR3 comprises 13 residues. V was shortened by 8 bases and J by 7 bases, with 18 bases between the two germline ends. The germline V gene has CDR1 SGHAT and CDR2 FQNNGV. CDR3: CASAFAEEGEQYF. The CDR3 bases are TGTGCCAGCGCTTTTGCCGAGGAGGGGGAGCAGTACTTC.

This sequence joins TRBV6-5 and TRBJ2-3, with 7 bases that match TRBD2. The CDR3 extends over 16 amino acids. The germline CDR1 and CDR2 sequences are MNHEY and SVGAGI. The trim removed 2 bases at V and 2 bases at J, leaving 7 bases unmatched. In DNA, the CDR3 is TGTGCCAGCAGTTACCTGAGCGGGGAGACCACAGATACGCAGTATTTT. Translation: CASSYLSGETTDTQYF.

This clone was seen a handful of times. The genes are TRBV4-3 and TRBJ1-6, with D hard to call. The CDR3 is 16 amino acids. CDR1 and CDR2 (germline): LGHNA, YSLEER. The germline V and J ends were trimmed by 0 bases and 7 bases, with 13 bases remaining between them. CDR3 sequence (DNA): TGCGCCAGCAGCCAAGATCGAGGAGGGAGGAATTCACCCCTCCACTTT. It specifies CASSQDRGGRNSPLHF.

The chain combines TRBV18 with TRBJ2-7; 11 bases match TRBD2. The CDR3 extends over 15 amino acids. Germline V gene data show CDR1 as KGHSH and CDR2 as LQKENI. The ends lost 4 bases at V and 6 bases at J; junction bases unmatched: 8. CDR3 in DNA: TGTGCCAGCTCACGCACCGGGACTAGCGGCCGCGAGCAGTACTTC. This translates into CASSRTGTSGREQYF.

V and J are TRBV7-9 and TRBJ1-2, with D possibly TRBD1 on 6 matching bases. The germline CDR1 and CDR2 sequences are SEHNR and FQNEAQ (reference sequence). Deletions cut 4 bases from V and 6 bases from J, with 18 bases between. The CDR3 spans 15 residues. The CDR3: CASSSPRPYRDGYTF. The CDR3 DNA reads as TGTGCCAGCAGCTCACCTAGACCGTACAGGGATGGCTACACCTTC.